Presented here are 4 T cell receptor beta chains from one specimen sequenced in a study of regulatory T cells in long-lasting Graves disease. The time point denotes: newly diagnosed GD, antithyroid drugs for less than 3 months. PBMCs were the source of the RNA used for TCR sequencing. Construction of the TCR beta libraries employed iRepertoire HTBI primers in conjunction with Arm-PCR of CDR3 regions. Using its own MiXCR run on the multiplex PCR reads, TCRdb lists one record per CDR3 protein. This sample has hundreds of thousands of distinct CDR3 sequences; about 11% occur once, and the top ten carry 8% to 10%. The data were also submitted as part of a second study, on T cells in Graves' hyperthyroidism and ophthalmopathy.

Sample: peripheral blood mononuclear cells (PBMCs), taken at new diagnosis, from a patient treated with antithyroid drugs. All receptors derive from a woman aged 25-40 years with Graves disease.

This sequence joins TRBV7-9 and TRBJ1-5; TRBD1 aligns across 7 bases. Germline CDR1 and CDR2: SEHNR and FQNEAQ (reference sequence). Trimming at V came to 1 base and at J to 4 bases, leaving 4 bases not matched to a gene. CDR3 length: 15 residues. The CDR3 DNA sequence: TGTGCCAGCAGCTTAGACGAACAGGGGAATCAGCCCCAGCATTTT. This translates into CASSLDEQGNQPQHF.

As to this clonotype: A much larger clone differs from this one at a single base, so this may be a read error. The CDR3 coding sequence is TGCAGTGTAAGAGACAGGTCTGGAAACACCATATATTTT. The encoded protein is CSVRDRSGNTIYF. J is TRBJ1-3 and V is TRBV20-1, with D possibly matching TRBD1 (6 bases). Trimming removed 7 bases at V and 1 base at J, with 11 bases between. The CDR3 is made up of 13 amino acids. Germline V gene data show CDR1 as DFQATT and CDR2 as SNEGSKA (reference sequence).

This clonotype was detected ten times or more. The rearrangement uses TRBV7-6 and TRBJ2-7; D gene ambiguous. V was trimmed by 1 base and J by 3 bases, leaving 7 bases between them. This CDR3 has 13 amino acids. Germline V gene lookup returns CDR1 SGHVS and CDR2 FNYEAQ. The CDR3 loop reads CASSLEADYEQYF. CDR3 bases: TGTGCCAGCAGCTTAGAGGCCGACTACGAGCAGTACTTC. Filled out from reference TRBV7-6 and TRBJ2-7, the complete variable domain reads GAGVSQSPRYKVTKRGQDVALRCDPISGHVSLYWYRQALGQGPEFLTYFNYEAQQDKSGLPNDRFSAERPEGSISTLTIQRTEQRDSAMYRCASSLEADYEQYFGPGTRLTVT.

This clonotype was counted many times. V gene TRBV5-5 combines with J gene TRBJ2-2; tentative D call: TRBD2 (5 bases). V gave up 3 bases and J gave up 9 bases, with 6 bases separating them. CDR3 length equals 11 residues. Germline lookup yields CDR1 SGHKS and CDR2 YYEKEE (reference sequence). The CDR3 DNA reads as TGTGCCAGCAGCTGGGAGCGGGAGCTGTTTTTT. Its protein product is CASSWERELFF.